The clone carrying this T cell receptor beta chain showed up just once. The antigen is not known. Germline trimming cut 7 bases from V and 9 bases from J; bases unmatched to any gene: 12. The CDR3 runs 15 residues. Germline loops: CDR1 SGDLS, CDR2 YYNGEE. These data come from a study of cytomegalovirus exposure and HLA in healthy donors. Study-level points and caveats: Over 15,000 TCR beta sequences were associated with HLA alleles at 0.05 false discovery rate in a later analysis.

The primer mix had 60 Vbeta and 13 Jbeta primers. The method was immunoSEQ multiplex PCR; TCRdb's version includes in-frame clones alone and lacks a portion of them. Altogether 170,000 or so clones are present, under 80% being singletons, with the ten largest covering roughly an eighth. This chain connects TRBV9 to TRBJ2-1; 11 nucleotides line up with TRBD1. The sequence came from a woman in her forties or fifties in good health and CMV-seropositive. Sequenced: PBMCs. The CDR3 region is CASELTGTGGGEQFF. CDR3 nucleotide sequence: TGTGCCAGCGAGTTAACCGGGACAGGGGGAGGTGAGCAGTTCTTC.